This T cell receptor beta chain is drawn from a study of cytomegalovirus exposure and HLA in healthy donors. Study findings and constraints: High specificity and sensitivity for cytomegalovirus status were reported for the classifier.

As for this clone: Its antigen is not known.

PCR primers comprised 60 Vbeta and 13 Jbeta primers. Libraries were prepared by immunoSEQ multiplex PCR; TCRdb keeps only in-frame clonotypes and omits some of them. This sample has some 150,000 clones, with around 84% found just once. The V end was cut by 0 bases, the J end by 6 bases, with 9 bases between. Looked up from germline, CDR1 is SGDLS and CDR2 is YYNGEE. This CDR3 comprises 14 residues. The chain is built from TRBV9 and TRBJ2-2, with TRBD2 as a possible D gene (6 bases). This receptor was identified in a woman aged 18 to 35 in good health and CMV-seronegative. The sequencing sample was made of PBMCs. The CDR3 here is CASSVGGGAGELFF. CDR3 DNA sequence: TGTGCCAGCAGCGTAGGTGGAGGGGCCGGGGAGCTGTTTTTT.